These 16 T cell receptor beta chains came from one sample sequenced in a study of post-analysis software for immune sequencing data. Their cognate antigens are unknown. General study points: With TRBV5-6, TRBV5-1 and TRBV20-1 included, about 5 TRBV segments were more frequent in patients than in controls.

Prepared libraries of TCR beta cDNA carried unique molecular identifiers. TCRdb reprocessed the PCR reads with MiXCR, giving one entry per CDR3 protein. The profile covers some 690,000 distinct CDR3 sequences, with about 32% appearing a single time and 0.56% taken by the ten largest. Specimen: blood. Source of these receptors: a girl under 18 with multiple sclerosis.

The table lists this clonotype with a few counts. V is TRBV7-2 and J is TRBJ2-7; D is perhaps TRBD1 (5 bases). Germline CDR1 and CDR2: SGHTA and FQGNSA. The V and J ends lost 3 bases and 6 bases respectively, with 12 bases between them. The CDR3 runs 13 residues. The DNA of the CDR3 is TGTGCCAGCAGCTTCCAGGGTGTCGGCGAGCAGTACTTC. Translation gives CASSFQGVGEQYF.

This clonotype was counted between two and nine times. The chain links TRBV20-1 to TRBJ1-4; 11 bases fit TRBD1. The germline gives CDR1 DFQATT, CDR2 SNEGSKA (reference sequence). The CDR3 is made up of 16 amino acids. The V and J ends lost 5 bases and 6 bases, in that order; junction bases with no gene match: 11. CDR3 nucleotides: TGCAGTGCTCAGGCGGGGACAGGGGGTCAGGATGAAAAACTGTTTTTT. Amino acids: CSAQAGTGGQDEKLFF.

This chain links TRBV15 with TRBJ2-5, with D possibly matching TRBD1 (5 bases). The last part of the DNA fits TRBJ2-7 better; the J call may be wrong. This CDR3 contains 14 residues. Germline V gene lookup returns CDR1 LNHNV and CDR2 YYDKDF (reference sequence). CDR3 nucleotides: TGTGCCACCAGCAGAGGCATAGCAGGGCACGAGCAGTACTTC. Translating it yields CATSRGIAGHEQYF.

The rearrangement uses TRBV5-1 and TRBJ2-1; 10 nucleotides align to TRBD2. CDR1 SGHRS and CDR2 YFSETQ come from the germline V gene. The CDR3 is 16 residues long. Trimming removed 0 bases from V and 5 bases from J; junction bases left unmatched: 5. The CDR3 DNA reads as TGCGCCAGCAGCTTGGCCACTAGCGGGGATCACAATGAGCAGTTCTTC. Encoded protein: CASSLATSGDHNEQFF.

This clonotype showed up just a few times. The V gene is TRBV5-1, the J gene TRBJ2-3; 7 nucleotides align to TRBD1. Trimming cost V 9 bases and J 6 bases; bases outside gene matches: 16. Per germline, CDR1 SGHRS and CDR2 YFSETQ. CDR3 length: 15 amino acids. CDR3 region: CATNPGRKTGDTQYF. CDR3 DNA sequence: TGCGCCACCAACCCTGGGAGAAAGACAGGGGATACGCAGTATTTT.

The chain carries TRBV6-2 or TRBV6-3 and TRBJ2-7; TRBD2 matches at 7 bases. Losses at the gene ends were 6 bases for V and 0 bases for J; bases not matched to a gene: 5. The CDR3 loop spans 14 amino acids. The germline V gene encodes CDR1 MNHEY and CDR2 SVGEGT. DNA for the CDR3: TGTGCCAGCAGACGTAGCGGGCGCTCCTACGAGCAGTACTTC. Protein product: CASRRSGRSYEQYF.

This clonotype was counted ten times or more. The V call is TRBV4-1, the J call TRBJ2-3, with D perhaps matching TRBD1 (5 bases). Trimming removed 0 bases from V and 0 bases from J, with 13 bases in between. The V gene's germline CDR1 is MGHRA and CDR2 YSYEKL. CDR3 length equals 17 residues. CDR3 DNA sequence: TGCGCCAGCAGCCAAGATCCCCAGGGATGGAGCACAGATACGCAGTATTTT. Amino acids: CASSQDPQGWSTDTQYF.

This clonotype was observed a handful of times. V usage is TRBV6-1 and J usage is TRBJ2-5; a weak D match, TRBD1 (6 bases). Germline lookup yields CDR1 MNHNS and CDR2 SASEGT. V lost 2 bases and J 5 bases, leaving 15 bases between the germline ends. The CDR3 extends over 15 amino acids. The CDR3 coding sequence is TGTGCCAGCAGTGAACTCAGGGGTGTCGGGGAGACCCAGTACTTC. It encodes CASSELRGVGETQYF.

Ten or more counts support this clonotype. The chain combines TRBV7-6 with TRBJ2-1; possibly TRBD1 or TRBD2 for D (5 bases each). CDR1 is SGHVS and CDR2 is FNYEAQ in the germline V gene. V was pared by 0 bases and J by 3 bases, with 9 bases between. CDR3 length equals 15 residues. CDR3 loop: CASSLAGASYNEQFF. DNA for the CDR3: TGTGCCAGCAGCTTAGCCGGGGCCAGCTACAATGAGCAGTTCTTC.

V is TRBV7-2 and J is TRBJ2-3, with D tentatively TRBD2 (5 bases). Looked up from germline, CDR1 is SGHTA and CDR2 is FQGNSA. The CDR3 spans 16 residues. Trimming stripped 2 bases from V and 3 bases from J, with 15 bases between. CDR3 bases: TGTGCCAGCAGCTTACTCACGGGGTTGGGGACAGATACGCAGTATTTT. It yields the protein CASSLLTGLGTDTQYF.

The chain couples TRBV7-2 to TRBJ2-5, with 7 positions matching TRBD2. Germline CDR1 is SGHTA and CDR2 is FQGNSA. The CDR3 has 14 residues. V dropped 4 bases and J dropped 4; count of bases not matched to a gene: 6. The CDR3 loop is CTSSSDWGGETQYF. CDR3 coding DNA: TGTACCAGCAGCTCGGACTGGGGGGGAGAGACCCAGTACTTC.

Comment on this clonotype: Its ends do not fully match the called genes, so a read error is possible. The V and J genes are TRBV5-5 and TRBJ2-1, with 8 bases fitting TRBD1. CDR1 is SGHKS, CDR2 YYEKEE, per germline (reference sequence). The length of the CDR3 is 15 residues. The CDR3 nucleotides are TGTGTCAGCAGCGCCGGACAGGGCTCCTACAATGAGCAGTTCTTC. Its protein product is CVSSAGQGSYNEQFF.

This clonotype has only a few counts. V and J are TRBV5-1 and TRBJ2-1, with no clear D. CDR3 length: 15 amino acids. V was cut by 0 bases and J by 3 bases, with 10 bases left in between. CDR1 is SGHRS, CDR2 YFSETQ, per germline. CDR3 amino acids: CASSLDLADYNEQFF. In DNA form, the CDR3 reads TGCGCCAGCAGCTTGGACTTAGCTGACTACAATGAGCAGTTCTTC.

This clonotype was detected a few times. The V call is TRBV7-6, the J call TRBJ2-3; 11 positions match TRBD2. CDR1 SGHVS and CDR2 FNYEAQ come from the germline V gene. The V segment lost 5 bases and the J segment 7 bases; nucleotides outside the gene matches: 5. The length of the CDR3 is 14 residues. CDR3 nucleotides: TGTGCCAGCAGCGCAACTAGCGGGGGACATACGCAGTATTTT. This gives the protein CASSATSGGHTQYF.

This clonotype was seen a few times. The chain carries TRBV12-3 or TRBV12-4 and TRBJ2-3, with no clear D. Trimming shortened V by 3 bases and J by 2 bases, and 9 bases separated the two germline ends. The CDR3 consists of 14 residues. The CDR3 nucleotides are TGTGCCAGCAGTTTCCTTGCCCTCACAGATACGCAGTATTTT. Protein product: CASSFLALTDTQYF.

Many counts were recorded for this clonotype. The gene calls are TRBV25-1 and TRBJ2-7; TRBD1 agrees at 7 bases. CDR3 length: 14 amino acids. V shed 4 bases and J 5 bases; nucleotides not matched to a gene: 8. CDR1 is MGHDK and CDR2 is SYGVNS in the germline V gene. The DNA of the CDR3 is TGTGCCAGCAGTGTAGGCAGGGGGATCCACGAGCAGTACTTC. Protein: CASSVGRGIHEQYF.